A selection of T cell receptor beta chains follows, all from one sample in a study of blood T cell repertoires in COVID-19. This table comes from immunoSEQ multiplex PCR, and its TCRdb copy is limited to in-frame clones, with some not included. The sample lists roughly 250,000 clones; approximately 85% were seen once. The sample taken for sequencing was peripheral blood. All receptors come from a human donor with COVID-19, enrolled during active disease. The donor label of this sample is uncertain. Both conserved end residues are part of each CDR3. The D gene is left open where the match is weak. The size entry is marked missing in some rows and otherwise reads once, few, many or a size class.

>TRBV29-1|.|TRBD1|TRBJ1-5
CSVGDRVGQPQHF
TGCAGCGTTGGGGACAGGGTAGGGCAGCCCCAGCATTTT
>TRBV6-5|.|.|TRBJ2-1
CASSYTGTNNEQFF
TGTGCCAGCAGTTACACAGGGACCAACAATGAGCAGTTCTTC
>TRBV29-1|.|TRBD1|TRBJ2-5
CSVEHRDRGQETQYF
TGCAGCGTGGAACACCGGGACAGGGGGCAAGAGACCCAGTACTTC
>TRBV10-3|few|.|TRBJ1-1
CAISESPASGLNTEAFF
TGTGCCATCAGTGAGTCCCCGGCCAGCGGATTGAACACTGAAGCTTTCTTT
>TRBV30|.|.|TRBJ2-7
CAWSVTGFYEQYF
TGTGCCTGGAGTGTAACAGGGTTCTACGAGCAGTACTTC
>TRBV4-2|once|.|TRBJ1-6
CASSQANSPLHF
TGTGCCAGCAGCCAAGCGAATTCACCCCTCCACTTT
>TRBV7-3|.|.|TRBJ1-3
CASSLEGGNTIYF
TGTGCCAGCAGCTTGGAGGGAGGAAACACCATATATTTT
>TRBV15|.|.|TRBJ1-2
CATSRGGGSDGYTF
TGTGCCACCAGCAGAGGCGGGGGAAGTGATGGCTACACCTTC
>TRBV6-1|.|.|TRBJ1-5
CASSEASRVNNQPQHF
TGTGCCAGCAGTGAAGCTTCCAGGGTGAACAATCAGCCCCAGCATTTT
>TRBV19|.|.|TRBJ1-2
CASSSLGDYGYTF
TGTGCCAGTAGTTCACTGGGAGATTATGGCTACACCTTC
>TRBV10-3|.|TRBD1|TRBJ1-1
CAISDRTGGEGEAFF
TGTGCCATCAGTGATAGGACAGGGGGAGAAGGTGAAGCTTTCTTT
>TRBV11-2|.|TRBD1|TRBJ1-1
CASSLVRGPGTEAFF
TGTGCCAGCAGCTTAGTGAGGGGGCCTGGAACTGAAGCTTTCTTT
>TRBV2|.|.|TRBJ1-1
CASGRGSGVTEAFF
TGTGCCAGCGGTAGGGGGTCAGGGGTTACTGAAGCTTTCTTT
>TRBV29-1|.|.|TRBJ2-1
CSVEQRIRNEQFF
TGCAGCGTCGAACAGCGGATAAGGAATGAGCAGTTCTTC
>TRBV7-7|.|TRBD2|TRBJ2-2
CASSQTSSNTGELFF
TGTGCTAGCAGCCAGACTAGCTCGAACACCGGGGAGCTGTTTTTT
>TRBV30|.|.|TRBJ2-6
CAWVYRSGANVLTF
TGTGCCTGGGTCTACAGGTCTGGGGCCAACGTCCTGACTTTC
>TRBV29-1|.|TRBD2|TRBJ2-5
CSVEGASGRAETQYF
TGCAGCGTTGAAGGGGCTAGCGGGAGGGCAGAGACCCAGTACTTC
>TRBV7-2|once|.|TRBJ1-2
CASSLDNSHGYTF
TGTGCCAGCAGCTTAGACAATTCCCATGGCTACACCTTC
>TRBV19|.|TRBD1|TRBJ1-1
CASSIRIQGTEAFF
TGTGCCAGTAGTATTAGAATACAGGGGACTGAAGCTTTCTTT
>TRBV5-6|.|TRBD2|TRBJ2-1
CASISRGEYGNEQFF
TGTGCCAGCATTTCTCGGGGGGAGTACGGCAATGAGCAGTTCTTC
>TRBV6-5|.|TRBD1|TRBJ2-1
CASSYSNRGPYNEQFF
TGTGCCAGCAGTTACTCGAACAGGGGCCCGTACAATGAGCAGTTCTTC
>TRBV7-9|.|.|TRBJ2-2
CASRRRGDTGELFF
TGTGCCAGCAGAAGAAGGGGTGACACCGGGGAGCTGTTTTTT
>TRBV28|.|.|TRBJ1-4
CASSFGQSNEKLFF
TGTGCCAGCAGTTTCGGACAGAGTAATGAAAAACTGTTTTTT
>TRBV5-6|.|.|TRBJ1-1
CASSSGTRAFF
TGTGCCAGCAGTTCCGGGACAAGAGCTTTCTTT
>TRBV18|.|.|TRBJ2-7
CASSPRAGGLYEQYF
TGTGCCAGCTCACCAAGGGCCGGGGGGCTCTACGAGCAGTACTTC
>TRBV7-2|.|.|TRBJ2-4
CASSIADSIQYF
TGTGCCAGCAGCATAGCGGACAGCATTCAGTACTTC
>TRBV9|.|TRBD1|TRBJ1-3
CASSVEVGQGGNTIYF
TGTGCCAGCAGCGTAGAGGTGGGACAGGGAGGAAACACCATATATTTT
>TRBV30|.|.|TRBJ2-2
CASSGLSTGELFF
TGTGCCTCCTCGGGACTGAGCACCGGGGAGCTGTTTTTT
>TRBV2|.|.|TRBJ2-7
CASSEERGQGEQYF
TGTGCCAGCAGTGAAGAAAGGGGACAAGGCGAGCAGTACTTC
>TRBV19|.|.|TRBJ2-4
CASSIEASRKNIQYF
TGTGCCAGTAGTATAGAGGCTAGTCGCAAAAACATTCAGTACTTC
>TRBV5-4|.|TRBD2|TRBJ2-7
CASSLSPGGPNEQYF
TGTGCCAGCAGCTTGTCCCCGGGAGGGCCTAACGAGCAGTACTTC
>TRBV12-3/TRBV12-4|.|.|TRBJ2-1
CASSLRRFNEQFF
TGTGCCAGCAGTTTACGCAGGTTCAATGAGCAGTTCTTC
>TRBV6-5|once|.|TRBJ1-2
CASSMGGNYGYTF
TGTGCCAGCAGTATGGGGGGTAACTATGGCTACACCTTC
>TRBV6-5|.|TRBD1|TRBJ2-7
CASTGRDRGIYEQYF
TGTGCCAGCACCGGCCGGGACAGGGGCATATACGAGCAGTACTTC
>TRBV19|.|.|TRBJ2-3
CASRSASTDTQYF
TGTGCCAGTAGGTCCGCGAGCACAGATACGCAGTATTTT
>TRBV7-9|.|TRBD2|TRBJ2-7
CASSPPGLAGFYEQYF
TGTGCCAGCAGCCCTCCGGGACTAGCGGGATTCTACGAGCAGTACTTC
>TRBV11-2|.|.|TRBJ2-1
CASSPRAGLLQDNEQFF
TGTGCCAGCAGCCCTAGGGCGGGACTTCTACAAGACAATGAGCAGTTCTTC
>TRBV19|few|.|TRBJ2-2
CASSPWTTARGELFF
TGTGCCAGTAGTCCATGGACTACCGCGAGAGGGGAGCTGTTTTTT
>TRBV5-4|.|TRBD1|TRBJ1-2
CASSYEGANGYTF
TGTGCCAGCAGCTATGAGGGGGCCAATGGCTACACCTTC
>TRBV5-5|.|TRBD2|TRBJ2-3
CASSPRLAGAFPDTQYF
TGTGCCAGCAGCCCCCGACTAGCGGGAGCTTTCCCAGATACGCAGTATTTT
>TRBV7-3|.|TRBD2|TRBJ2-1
CASSLTLGGNEQFF
TGTGCCAGCAGCTTAACGTTGGGGGGGAATGAGCAGTTCTTC
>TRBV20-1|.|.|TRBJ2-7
CSAYRNEQYF
TGCAGTGCCTACAGAAACGAGCAGTACTTC
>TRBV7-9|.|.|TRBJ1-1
CASSFSGAQNTEAFF
TGTGCCAGCAGCTTCTCAGGGGCCCAGAACACTGAAGCTTTCTTT
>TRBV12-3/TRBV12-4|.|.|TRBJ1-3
CASSLYPGNTIYF
TGTGCCAGCAGTTTATATCCGGGAAACACCATATATTTT
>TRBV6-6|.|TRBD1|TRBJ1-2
CASSALQGEGYTF
TGTGCCAGCAGCGCCCTTCAGGGGGAGGGCTACACCTTC
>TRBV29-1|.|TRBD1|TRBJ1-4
CSAPGQGASEKLFF
TGCAGCGCCCCTGGACAGGGGGCTTCTGAAAAACTGTTTTTT
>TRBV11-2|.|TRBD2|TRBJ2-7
CASSLVLAPSYEQYF
TGTGCCAGCAGCTTAGTACTAGCGCCCTCCTACGAGCAGTACTTC
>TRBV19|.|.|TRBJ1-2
CASSIGGGNYGYTF
TGTGCCAGTAGTATAGGGGGCGGTAACTATGGCTACACCTTC
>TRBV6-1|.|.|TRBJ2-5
CASSEVVGGGGETQYF
TGTGCCAGCAGTGAAGTGGTTGGAGGGGGGGGTGAGACCCAGTACTTC
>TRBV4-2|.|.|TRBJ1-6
CASSAQGQNDNSPLHF
TGTGCCAGCAGCGCACAGGGACAAAATGATAATTCACCCCTCCACTTT
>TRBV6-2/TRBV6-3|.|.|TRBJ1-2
CASSPIPYGYTF
TGTGCCAGCAGCCCCATCCCCTATGGCTACACCTTC
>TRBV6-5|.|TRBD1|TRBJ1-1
CASNRGQWVSEAFF
TGTGCCAGCAATAGGGGACAGTGGGTCTCTGAAGCTTTCTTT
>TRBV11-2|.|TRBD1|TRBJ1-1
CASSPREGTGLIEGTEAFF
TGTGCCAGCAGCCCTAGAGAGGGGACAGGGTTAATTGAGGGGACTGAAGCTTTCTTT
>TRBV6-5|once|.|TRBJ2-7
CASSYSDSSYEQYF
TGTGCCAGCAGTTACTCAGACAGCTCCTACGAGCAGTACTTC
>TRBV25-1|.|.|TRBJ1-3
CASSDRNSGNTIYF
TGTGCCAGCAGTGATAGAAACTCTGGAAACACCATATATTTT